Reported below is one T cell receptor (beta chain). What antigen it recognizes has not been identified. Per-base quality was not reported, and no clone a single base away is much larger than it. Different DNA sequences within this sample yield the same CDR3. Each collaborating institution followed its own protocols to collect whole blood in K2EDTA tubes. Collaborator samples were shipped for TCRbeta analysis as frozen whole blood, isolated PBMCs, or DNA extracted from either sample type. TCRbeta CDR3 regions were amplified from genomic DNA by means of the immunoSEQ Assay, a bias-controlled multiplex PCR. The authors processed their data as follows. The number of nucleated cells in each sample was estimated from the amplification of reference gene primers within the assay. To quantify the absolute abundance of each unique TCRbeta CDR3 rearrangement, sequence reads were collapsed and filtered. Productive Simpson clonality was computed per sample as the square root of Simpson's diversity index over productive rearrangements. TCRdb holds this immuneACCESS table with in-frame rearrangements only. Some clones are missing; in checked studies, unresolved V genes explain under half, and the rest has no known cause. V and J calls and clone size are as listed in that table; D and trimming were resolved from the DNA. Recorded for this sample are nearly 200,000 clones; approximately 87% of them occurred a single time. The ten largest clones represent 0.75% to 0.95% of the sample.

The sample comes from a study of blood T cell repertoires in COVID-19 (TCRdb year 2020). In terms of the full investigation: Collaborator samples came from the United States, Italy and Spain and covered acute and convalescent phases of COVID-19. Deeply sampled blood TCRbeta repertoires from subjects exposed to, actively infected with, or recovered from COVID-19 were included in the dataset. The repertoires were released in a freely available public database meant as a resource for research on the immune response to SARS-CoV-2. A de-identified subject ID, COVID-19 status, age in years and sex were almost always included in the sample metadata. The samples were drawn from two sources: the first 160 participants of the ongoing ImmuneRACE study, and 1,254 subjects contributed by 6 global collaborators. Where HLA class I and class II types were available, the types were taken from metadata supplied by the sample provider, not from assay-based typing. The material from the prospective study consisted of cDNA or gDNA derived from T cells, B-cell-depleted T cells, or PBMCs.

Points the paper makes about the study in general: The quantity of clinical and demographic metadata differed by source and by participant and was supplied without curation.

This TCR was sampled from an older woman with acute or convalescent COVID-19. The sequencing sample was made of peripheral blood.

The DNA sequence is TGTGCCAGCAGTTTAGGAGGGAACACTGAAGCTTTCTTT. This gives the protein CASSLGGNTEAFF. The chain is made from TRBV12-3 or TRBV12-4 and TRBJ1-1, with the D segment identity uncertain. CDR3 length: 13 amino acids, cysteine to phenylalanine. Only the CDR3 part of the read is kept: 39 bases, read in frame from the first base. The junction carries 4 bases between V and J, which are trimmed by 1 base and 1 base respectively.